This TCR beta chain is from a study of OX40 agonist ivuxolimab in advanced cancers. CDR3 length: 15 amino acids. Germline V CDR1 and CDR2: LNHDA, SQIVND (reference sequence). Trimming pared 2 bases from V and 7 bases from J, leaving 14 bases between. TCRdb's copy holds only in-frame clones and misses some; the assay was immunoSEQ multiplex PCR. The sample lists approximately 77,000 clones, roughly 87% seen once, with about 1.8% in the top ten. The TCR comes from an adult with an advanced solid tumor such as melanoma, head and neck, liver or kidney cancer. V usage is TRBV19 and J usage is TRBJ1-4; D gene uncertain. Here the sequenced sample was CD4+ or CD8+ T cells sorted from blood, taken in a trial of the OX40 agonist ivuxolimab. DNA of the CDR3: TGTGCCAGTAGTATAACCGGACGAAGGAGTGAAAAACTGTTTTTT. This sequence encodes CASSITGRRSEKLFF.